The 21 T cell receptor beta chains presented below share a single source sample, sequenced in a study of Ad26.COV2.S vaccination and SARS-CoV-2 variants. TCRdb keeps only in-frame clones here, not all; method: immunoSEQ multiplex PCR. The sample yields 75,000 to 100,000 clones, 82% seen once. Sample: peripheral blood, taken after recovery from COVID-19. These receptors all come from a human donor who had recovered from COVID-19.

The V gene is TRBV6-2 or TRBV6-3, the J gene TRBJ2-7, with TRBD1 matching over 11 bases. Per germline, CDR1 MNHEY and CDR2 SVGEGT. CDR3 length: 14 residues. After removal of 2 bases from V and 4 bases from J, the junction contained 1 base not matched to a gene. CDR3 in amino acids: CASSYGTGGYEQYF. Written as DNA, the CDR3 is TGTGCCAGCAGTTACGGGACAGGGGGTTACGAGCAGTACTTC.

CDR3 DNA: TGTGCCAGCCACCAGATGGGGGGATCTAATGAAAAACTGTTTTTT. Its translation: CASHQMGGSNEKLFF. V usage is TRBV21-1 and J usage is TRBJ1-4. TRBV21-1 is tagged as a pseudogene. This CDR3 is built from 15 residues.

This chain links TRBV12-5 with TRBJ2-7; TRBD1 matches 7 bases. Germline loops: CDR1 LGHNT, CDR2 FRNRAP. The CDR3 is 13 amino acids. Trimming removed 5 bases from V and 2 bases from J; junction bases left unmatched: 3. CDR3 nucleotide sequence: TGTGCTAGTGGTAACGGACAGGCCTACGAGCAGTACTTC. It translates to CASGNGQAYEQYF.

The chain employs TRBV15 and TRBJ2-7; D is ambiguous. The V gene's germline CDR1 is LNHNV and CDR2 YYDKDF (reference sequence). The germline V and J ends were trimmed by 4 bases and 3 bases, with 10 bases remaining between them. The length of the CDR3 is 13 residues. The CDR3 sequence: CATSNPGDYEQYF. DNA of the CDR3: TGTGCCACCAGCAACCCTGGGGACTACGAGCAGTACTTC.

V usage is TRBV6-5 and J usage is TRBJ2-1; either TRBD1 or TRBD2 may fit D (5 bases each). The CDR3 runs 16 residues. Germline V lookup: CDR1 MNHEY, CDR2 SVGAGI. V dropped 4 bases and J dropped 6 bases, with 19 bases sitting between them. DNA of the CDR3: TGTGCCAGCAGTTCCCCCAAGGGTGGGGGACGCAATGAGCAGTTCTTC. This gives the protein CASSSPKGGGRNEQFF.

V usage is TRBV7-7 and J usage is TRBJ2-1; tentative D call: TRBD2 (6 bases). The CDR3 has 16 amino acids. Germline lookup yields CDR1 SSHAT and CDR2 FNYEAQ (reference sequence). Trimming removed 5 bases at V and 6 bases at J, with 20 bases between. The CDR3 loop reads CASSQQLAGSSNEQFF. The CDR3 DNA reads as TGTGCCAGCAGCCAGCAGTTGGCGGGATCTAGCAATGAGCAGTTCTTC.

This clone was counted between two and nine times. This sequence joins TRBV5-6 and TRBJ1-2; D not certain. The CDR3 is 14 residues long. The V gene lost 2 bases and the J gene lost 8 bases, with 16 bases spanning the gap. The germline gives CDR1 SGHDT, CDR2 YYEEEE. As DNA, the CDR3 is TGTGCCAGCAGCTTAGATAGGTGGGGAGGCGGCTACACCTTC. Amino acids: CASSLDRWGGGYTF.

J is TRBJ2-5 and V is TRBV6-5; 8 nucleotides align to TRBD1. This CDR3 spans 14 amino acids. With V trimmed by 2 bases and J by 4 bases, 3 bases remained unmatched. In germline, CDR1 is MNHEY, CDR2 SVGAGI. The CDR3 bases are TGTGCCAGCAGTTACGTGACAGGGGCAGAGACCCAGTACTTC. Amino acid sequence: CASSYVTGAETQYF.

The CDR3 DNA reads TGTGCCAGCAGCCAGGACTCAGGGGACCCCTACAATGAGCAGTTCTTC. Translation: CASSQDSGDPYNEQFF. The chain joins TRBV3-1 (or the pseudogene TRBV3-2) to TRBJ2-1, with D perhaps TRBD1 (6 bases). V was clipped by 3 bases and J by 2 bases, with 14 bases between them. The CDR3 spans 16 residues. Germline values: CDR1 LGHDT, CDR2 YNNKEL (reference sequence).

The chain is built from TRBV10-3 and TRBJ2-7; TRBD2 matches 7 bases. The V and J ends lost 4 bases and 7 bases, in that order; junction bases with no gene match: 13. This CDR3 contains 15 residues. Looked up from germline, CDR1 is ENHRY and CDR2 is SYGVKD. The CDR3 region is CAISGKSRLAEEQYF. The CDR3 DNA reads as TGTGCCATCAGTGGAAAGAGTAGGCTAGCGGAAGAGCAGTACTTC.

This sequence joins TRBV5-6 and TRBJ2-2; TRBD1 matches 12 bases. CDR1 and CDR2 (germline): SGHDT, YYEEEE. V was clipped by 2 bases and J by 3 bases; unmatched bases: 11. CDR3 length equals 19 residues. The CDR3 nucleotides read TGTGCCAGCAGCTTCTATTCCGGGACAGGGGGCGCGGACACCGGGGAGCTGTTTTTT. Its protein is CASSFYSGTGGADTGELFF.

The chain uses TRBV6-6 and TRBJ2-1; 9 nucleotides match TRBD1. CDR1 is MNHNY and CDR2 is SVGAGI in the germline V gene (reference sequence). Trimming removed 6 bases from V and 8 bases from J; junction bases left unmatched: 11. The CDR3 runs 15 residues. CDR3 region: CASSPLGTGIDEQFF. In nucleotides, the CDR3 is TGTGCCAGCAGCCCTCTCGGGACAGGGATCGATGAGCAGTTCTTC.

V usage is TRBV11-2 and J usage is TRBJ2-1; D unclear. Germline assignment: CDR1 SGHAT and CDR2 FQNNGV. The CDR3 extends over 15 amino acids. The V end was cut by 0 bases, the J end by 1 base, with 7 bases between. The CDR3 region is CASSLEQFSYNEQFF. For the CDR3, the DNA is TGTGCCAGCAGCTTAGAGCAGTTTTCCTACAATGAGCAGTTCTTC.

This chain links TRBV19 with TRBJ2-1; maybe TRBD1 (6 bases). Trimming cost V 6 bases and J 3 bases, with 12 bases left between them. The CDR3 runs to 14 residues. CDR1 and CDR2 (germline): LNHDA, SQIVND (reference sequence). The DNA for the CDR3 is TGTGCCAGTAGACCGGGACAAGACTACAATGAGCAGTTCTTC. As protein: CASRPGQDYNEQFF.

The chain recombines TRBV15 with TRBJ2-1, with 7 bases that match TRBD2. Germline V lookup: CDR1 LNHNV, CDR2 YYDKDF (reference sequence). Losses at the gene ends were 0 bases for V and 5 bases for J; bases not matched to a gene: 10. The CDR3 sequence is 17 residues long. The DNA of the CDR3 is TGTGCCACCAGCAGAGAGTGGCCGGGACTACTGAACAATGAGCAGTTCTTC. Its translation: CATSREWPGLLNNEQFF.

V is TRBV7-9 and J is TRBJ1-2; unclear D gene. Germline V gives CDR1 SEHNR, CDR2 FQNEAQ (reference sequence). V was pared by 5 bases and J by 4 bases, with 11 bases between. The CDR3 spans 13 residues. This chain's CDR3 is CASSIVQIYGYTF. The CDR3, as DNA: TGTGCCAGCAGCATCGTCCAGATCTATGGCTACACCTTC. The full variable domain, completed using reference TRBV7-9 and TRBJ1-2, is DTGVSQNPRHKITKRGQNVTFRCDPISEHNRLYWYRQTLGQGPEFLTYFQNEAQLEKSRLLSDRFSAERPKGSFSTLEIQRTEQGDSAMYLCASSIVQIYGYTFGSGTRLTVV.

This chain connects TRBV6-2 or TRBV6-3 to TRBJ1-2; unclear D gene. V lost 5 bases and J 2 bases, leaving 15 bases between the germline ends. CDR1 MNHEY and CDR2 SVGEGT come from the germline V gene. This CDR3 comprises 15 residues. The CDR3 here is CASSKRGESNYGYTF. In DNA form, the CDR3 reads TGTGCCAGCAGTAAACGAGGAGAAAGCAACTATGGCTACACCTTC.

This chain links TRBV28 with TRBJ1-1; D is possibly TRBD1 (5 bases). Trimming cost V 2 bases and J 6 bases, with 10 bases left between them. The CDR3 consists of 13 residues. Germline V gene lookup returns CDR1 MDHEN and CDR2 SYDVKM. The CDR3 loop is CASSLGGGAEAFF. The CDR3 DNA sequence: TGTGCCAGCAGTTTAGGTGGGGGGGCTGAAGCTTTCTTT.

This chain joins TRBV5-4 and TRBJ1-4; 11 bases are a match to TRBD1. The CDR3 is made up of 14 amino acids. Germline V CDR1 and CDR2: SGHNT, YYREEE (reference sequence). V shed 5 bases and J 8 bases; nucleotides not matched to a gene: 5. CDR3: CASRSDRGREKLFF. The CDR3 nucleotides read TGTGCCAGCAGATCGGACAGGGGGCGCGAAAAACTGTTTTTT. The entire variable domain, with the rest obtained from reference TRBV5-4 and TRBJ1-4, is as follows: ETGVTQSPTHLIKTRGQQVTLRCSSQSGHNTVSWYQQALGQGPQFIFQYYREEENGRGNFPPRFSGLQFPNYSSELNVNALELDDSALYLCASRSDRGREKLFFGSGTQLSVL.

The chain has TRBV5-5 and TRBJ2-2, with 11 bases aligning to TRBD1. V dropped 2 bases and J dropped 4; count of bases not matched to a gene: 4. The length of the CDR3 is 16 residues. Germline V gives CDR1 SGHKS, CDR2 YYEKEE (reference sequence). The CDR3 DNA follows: TGTGCCAGCAGCTTTGGACAGGGGGCGGGCACCGGGGAGCTGTTTTTT. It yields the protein CASSFGQGAGTGELFF.

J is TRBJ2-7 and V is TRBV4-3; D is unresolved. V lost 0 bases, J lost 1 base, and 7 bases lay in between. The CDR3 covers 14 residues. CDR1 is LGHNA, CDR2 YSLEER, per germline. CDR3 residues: CASSQDGISYEQYF. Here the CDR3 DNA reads TGCGCCAGCAGCCAAGATGGCATTTCCTACGAGCAGTACTTC.